These 21 T cell receptor beta chains came from one sample sequenced in a study of T cell changes during pregnancy in multiple sclerosis. Libraries were prepared by immunoSEQ multiplex PCR; TCRdb keeps only in-frame clonotypes and omits some of them. The table lists approximately 40,000 clones, roughly 90% of them singletons. The specimen was CD4+ T cells from peripheral blood mononuclear cells, collected in the second trimester of pregnancy. These receptors originate from a female donor with multiple sclerosis, enrolled in a pregnancy study.

The chain carries TRBV6-5 and TRBJ1-1, with TRBD1 matching 7 bases. The V and J ends lost 6 bases and 1 base, in that order; junction bases with no gene match: 5. The germline CDR1 and CDR2 sequences are MNHEY and SVGAGI. There are 14 residues in the CDR3. The CDR3: CASRRQGENTEAFF. Written as DNA, the CDR3 is TGTGCCAGCAGGAGACAGGGTGAGAACACTGAAGCTTTCTTT.

CDR3 coding DNA: TGTGCCAGCAGTTTTCGGGGGACAGGGCACGAGCAGTACTTC. Its protein is CASSFRGTGHEQYF. The chain uses TRBV28 and TRBJ2-7; 9 nucleotides line up with TRBD1. V was clipped by 3 bases and J by 5 bases; unmatched bases: 5. Germline V gene sequence: CDR1 MDHEN, CDR2 SYDVKM. This CDR3 contains 14 residues.

The rearrangement uses TRBV9 and TRBJ2-5; TRBD2 matches 8 bases. The CDR3 is 16 residues long. Germline V gives CDR1 SGDLS, CDR2 YYNGEE. The J segment lost 0 bases and the V segment lost 1 base, leaving 5 bases of the junction unmatched. CDR3 sequence (DNA): TGTGCCAGCAGCGTAAATGTAGCGGGGTACCAAGAGACCCAGTACTTC. It codes for CASSVNVAGYQETQYF.

This chain links TRBV20-1 with TRBJ2-5; D gene ambiguous. Germline V gives CDR1 DFQATT, CDR2 SNEGSKA (reference sequence). This CDR3 has 11 residues. V was trimmed by 6 bases and J by 1 base, leaving 6 bases between them. This CDR3 reads CSAPRQETQYF. CDR3 bases: TGCAGTGCCCCCCGCCAAGAGACCCAGTACTTC.

The chain joins TRBV7-2 to TRBJ1-1; 8 nucleotides align to TRBD1. J gave up 2 bases and V 1 base, and 3 bases lay outside the gene matches. This CDR3 is built from 15 residues. Germline CDR1 reads SGHTA; CDR2 reads FQGNSA. CDR3 sequence (DNA): TGTGCCAGCAGCTTAGGGGACAGGAGAAACACTGAAGCTTTCTTT. This translates into CASSLGDRRNTEAFF.

The CDR3 protein is CASSLAPWTSGSTQYF. The CDR3 DNA reads TGTGCCAGCAGCTTAGCGCCATGGACTAGCGGCTCTACGCAGTATTTT. The chain carries TRBV7-8 and TRBJ2-3; TRBD2 matches 10 bases. The V gene's germline CDR1 is SGHVS and CDR2 FQNEAQ. The ends lost 0 bases at V and 8 bases at J; junction bases unmatched: 8. The CDR3 covers 16 residues. Based on the CDR3 plus reference TRBV7-8 and TRBJ2-3, the full variable domain is GAGVSQSPRYKVAKRGQDVALRCDPISGHVSLFWYQQALGQGPEFLTYFQNEAQLDKSGLPSDRFFAERPEGSVSTLKIQRTQQEDSAVYLCASSLAPWTSGSTQYFGPGTRLTVL.

J is TRBJ2-2 and V is TRBV28, with 7 bases lining up with TRBD1. The CDR3 covers 16 residues. Per the germline V gene, CDR1 is MDHEN and CDR2 is SYDVKM. The V gene end was trimmed by 5 bases and the J gene end by 1 base; junction bases not matched to a gene: 7. Here the CDR3 DNA reads TGTGCCAGCAGTCCCCCGGGACAGCAGAACACCGGGGAGCTGTTTTTT. Translating it yields CASSPPGQQNTGELFF.

This sequence joins TRBV6-6 and TRBJ1-5; 9 bases map to TRBD1. V dropped 4 bases and J dropped 2; count of bases not matched to a gene: 6. The CDR3 is 16 amino acids. Germline CDR1 reads MNHNY; CDR2 reads SVGAGI (reference sequence). As DNA, the CDR3 is TGTGCCAGCAGTTTATACAGGGGGCTTGGCAATCAGCCCCAGCATTTT. It yields the protein CASSLYRGLGNQPQHF.

This clone was observed a handful of times. Here the CDR3 reads CASSPPGETQYF. The CDR3 DNA sequence: TGTGCCAGTAGTCCCCCGGGAGAGACCCAGTACTTC. The chain links TRBV19 to TRBJ2-5; D ambiguous. The CDR3 runs to 12 residues. The V end lost 5 bases, the J end lost 4 bases, and 8 bases lay between the germline ends. Germline CDR1 LNHDA, CDR2 SQIVND (reference sequence).

This chain connects TRBV28 to TRBJ1-1; possible D gene TRBD1, 5 bases. CDR3 size: 14 residues. Germline V lookup: CDR1 MDHEN, CDR2 SYDVKM. V gave up 2 bases and J gave up 6 bases, with 13 bases separating them. As DNA, the CDR3 is TGTGCCAGCAGTTTAGGATTAGGGGTTGCTGAAGCTTTCTTT. This translates into CASSLGLGVAEAFF. The complete variable domain, with remaining parts taken from reference TRBV28 and TRBJ1-1, reads DVKVTQSSRYLVKRTGEKVFLECVQDMDHENMFWYRQDPGLGLRLIYFSYDVKMKEKGDIPEGYSVSREKKERFSLILESASTNQTSMYLCASSLGLGVAEAFFGQGTRLTVV.

The chain links TRBV28 to TRBJ1-2; D unresolved. V lost 4 bases and J lost 4, with 19 bases in between. Per germline, CDR1 MDHEN and CDR2 SYDVKM. The CDR3 sequence is 16 residues long. CDR3 protein: CASSSSPMIFGYGYTF. The CDR3 DNA sequence: TGTGCCAGCAGTTCATCCCCGATGATATTCGGCTATGGCTACACCTTC.

The chain combines TRBV10-2 with TRBJ2-1; 8 nucleotides agree with TRBD2. Trimming removed 4 bases from V and 6 bases from J; junction bases left unmatched: 8. Germline assignment: CDR1 WSHSY and CDR2 SAAADI. CDR3 length: 15 amino acids. The CDR3 sequence: CASSGSGTYSNEQFF. CDR3 bases: TGCGCCAGCAGTGGTAGCGGGACCTACTCCAATGAGCAGTTCTTC.

The V gene is TRBV28, the J gene TRBJ1-3; 7 bases map to TRBD1. CDR1 is MDHEN, CDR2 SYDVKM, per germline. Losses at the gene ends were 2 bases for V and 5 bases for J; bases not matched to a gene: 6. The CDR3 length is 15 residues. CDR3 DNA sequence: TGTGCCAGCAGTTTAGGAGGGGGCGCTCGAAACACCATATATTTT. It specifies CASSLGGGARNTIYF.

The rearrangement joins TRBV9 to TRBJ1-2; 7 bases fit TRBD1. V trimming: 3 bases; J trimming: 2 bases; junction bases outside the gene matches: 4. The CDR3 is made up of 14 amino acids. Germline CDR1 is SGDLS and CDR2 is YYNGEE. Written as DNA, the CDR3 is TGTGCCAGCAGCGAGGGGGACAGCAACTATGGCTACACCTTC. It is translated as CASSEGDSNYGYTF.

This clone came up a few times. The chain recombines TRBV30 with TRBJ1-5; 7 nucleotides match TRBD1. The CDR3 spans 13 residues. Germline V gene sequence: CDR1 GTSNPN, CDR2 SVGIG (reference sequence). Unmatched junction bases numbered 5, after V lost 5 bases and J lost 4 bases. CDR3 sequence: CAWAQQGNQPQHF. The DNA of the CDR3 is TGTGCCTGGGCGCAACAGGGGAATCAGCCCCAGCATTTT.

V gene TRBV29-1 combines with J gene TRBJ2-3; D remains ambiguous. The germline gives CDR1 SQVTM, CDR2 ANQGSEA. The length of the CDR3 is 13 residues. V lost 3 bases, J lost 4 bases, and 11 bases lay in between. For the CDR3, the DNA is TGCAGCGTTGATATTCTGGCCGCAGATACGCAGTATTTT. Protein sequence: CSVDILAADTQYF.

The chain joins TRBV10-3 to TRBJ1-2, with D maybe TRBD1 (6 bases). Trimming left V 5 bases short and J 4 bases short, with 14 bases between. The CDR3 length is 14 residues. Germline values: CDR1 ENHRY, CDR2 SYGVKD. CDR3 protein: CAISKQGSGYGYTF. The CDR3 DNA reads as TGTGCCATCAGTAAACAGGGCTCGGGCTATGGCTACACCTTC.

This clone appeared a single time. The rearrangement links TRBV28 to TRBJ1-2; D unresolved. V dropped 3 bases and J dropped 2 bases, with 4 bases sitting between them. Per the germline V gene, CDR1 is MDHEN and CDR2 is SYDVKM. The length of the CDR3 is 12 residues. The CDR3 region has the DNA TGTGCCAGCAGTTTCCCAAACTATGGCTACACCTTC. It codes for CASSFPNYGYTF.

The chain has TRBV6-1 and TRBJ2-2, with TRBD2 as a possible D gene (6 bases). Trimming pared 4 bases from V and 0 bases from J, leaving 9 bases between. CDR3 length: 15 residues. Germline assignment: CDR1 MNHNS and CDR2 SASEGT. The CDR3 is CASSGGLTNTGELFF. CDR3 DNA: TGTGCCAGCAGTGGGGGACTCACGAACACCGGGGAGCTGTTTTTT.

The V call is TRBV6-6, the J call TRBJ2-5; unclear D gene. Germline loops: CDR1 MNHNY, CDR2 SVGAGI (reference sequence). There are 14 residues in the CDR3. V was clipped by 7 bases and J by 0 bases, with 12 bases between them. The CDR3 DNA reads TGTGCCAGCAAGAAATGGCAGAACCAAGAGACCCAGTACTTC. It codes for CASKKWQNQETQYF.

The rearrangement links TRBV5-1 to TRBJ1-1, with D perhaps matching TRBD1 (5 bases). Trimming stripped 4 bases from V and 1 base from J, with 20 bases between. The CDR3 covers 17 residues. In germline, CDR1 is SGHRS, CDR2 YFSETQ. The CDR3 sequence: CASSHTRQGLGNTEAFF. The CDR3 DNA is TGCGCCAGCAGCCACACACGTCAGGGACTTGGGAACACTGAAGCTTTCTTT.